This paragraph covers one T cell receptor (beta chain) sequence. The PCR ran on 60 Vbeta and 13 Jbeta primers. Profiled with immunoSEQ multiplex PCR; TCRdb holds only in-frame clones, not every one. Of tens of thousands of clones in the sample, more than 65% were seen once. The data are from a study of cytomegalovirus exposure and HLA in healthy donors. Trimming stripped 3 bases from V and 7 bases from J, with 20 bases between. The V gene's germline CDR1 is SGHTS and CDR2 YDEGEE. CDR3 length: 16 residues. The sequenced sample was PBMCs. This chain joins TRBV5-8 and TRBJ1-5; tentatively, D is TRBD1 (6 bases). The sequence came from a girl aged 2 to 9 in good health and CMV-seropositive. The CDR3 DNA reads as TGTGCCAGCAGCTCACTAAATTCAGGGGCTCGGCAGCCCCAGCATTTT. It translates to CASSSLNSGARQPQHF. Based on the CDR3 plus reference TRBV5-8 and TRBJ1-5, the full variable domain is EAGVTQSPTHLIKTRGQQATLRCSPISGHTSVYWYQQALGLGLQFLLWYDEGEERNRGNFPPRFSGRQFPNYSSELNVNALELEDSALYLCASSSLNSGARQPQHFGDGTRLSIL.